Reported below is one TCR beta chain. V lost 0 bases and J 1 base, leaving 18 bases between the germline ends. Germline CDR1 is LNHDA and CDR2 is SQIVND (reference sequence). The CDR3 is made up of 18 amino acids. This sample was included in a study of blood T cell repertoires in COVID-19. Study details: Sources were T cells, B-cell-depleted T cells, or PBMCs; the material itself was cDNA or gDNA.

Libraries were prepared by immunoSEQ multiplex PCR; TCRdb keeps only in-frame clonotypes and omits some of them. The sample records about 97,000 clones, 81% being singletons. The chain is built from TRBV19 and TRBJ2-5; D may be TRBD1 (5 bases). Material: peripheral blood. This receptor was identified in a man between 60 and 70 years old with acute or convalescent COVID-19. The CDR3 loop is CASSIDPPNRQLQETQYF. The DNA for the CDR3 is TGTGCCAGTAGTATAGATCCCCCTAATAGACAGCTCCAAGAGACCCAGTACTTC.